This is a list of T cell receptor beta chains from one sample in a study of blood T cell repertoires in COVID-19. Profiled with immunoSEQ multiplex PCR; TCRdb holds only in-frame clones, not every one. The sample consists of about 130,000 clones, around nine tenths of them appearing once. The specimen was PBMCs or T cells enriched from blood (not recorded which). These receptors all come from a woman in her fifties or sixties who had recovered from COVID-19. The CDR3 runs from the conserved cysteine through the conserved F or W. D genes are given only for firm matches. Only part of the rows carry a size: once, few, many, or a class if the clone is expanded.

TRBV5-6	TRBD2	TRBJ2-1	.	CASSLEAGGLRSYNEQFF	TGTGCCAGCAGCTTGGAAGCGGGGGGGCTTAGGTCCTACAATGAGCAGTTCTTC
TRBV3-1/TRBV3-2	.	TRBJ1-1	.	CASSQEWNRPEAFF	TGTGCCAGCAGCCAAGAATGGAACAGACCTGAAGCTTTCTTT
TRBV4-2	.	TRBJ1-4	.	CASSQLQRWGNEKLFF	TGTGCCAGCAGCCAACTCCAGCGGTGGGGTAATGAAAAACTGTTTTTT
TRBV29-1	.	TRBJ2-2	few	CSVEDYSTGELFF	TGCAGCGTTGAAGATTATAGCACCGGGGAGCTGTTTTTT
TRBV10-3	TRBD2	TRBJ2-7	.	CAISESSGGANEQYF	TGTGCCATCAGTGAGTCTAGCGGGGGGGCGAACGAGCAGTACTTC
TRBV4-3	TRBD2	TRBJ2-1	.	CASSLGLAENEQFF	TGCGCCAGCAGCCTTGGACTAGCGGAAAATGAGCAGTTCTTC
TRBV3-1/TRBV3-2	TRBD2	TRBJ2-5	once	CASSQGGGAFGTQYF	TGTGCCAGCAGCCAAGGCGGGGGGGCCTTCGGGACCCAGTACTTC
TRBV19	.	TRBJ1-1	.	CASSIGQGKAMNTEAFF	TGTGCCAGTAGTATAGGGCAGGGGAAGGCCATGAACACTGAAGCTTTCTTT
TRBV7-6	.	TRBJ1-5	.	CASSPGVGGQPQHF	TGTGCCAGCAGCCCCGGAGTGGGGGGTCAGCCCCAGCATTTT
TRBV5-5	.	TRBJ1-1	.	CASSLAGEGGEAFF	TGTGCCAGCAGCTTGGCAGGGGAGGGCGGTGAAGCTTTCTTT
TRBV29-1	.	TRBJ1-4	.	CSVSVAGDNEKLFF	TGCAGCGTGTCGGTAGCGGGGGACAATGAAAAACTGTTTTTT
TRBV4-1	TRBD1	TRBJ2-5	.	CASSRPRDRERETQYF	TGCGCCAGCAGCCGTCCCAGGGACAGGGAAAGAGAGACCCAGTACTTC
TRBV24-1	.	TRBJ1-6	.	CATSDFQASISYNSPLHF	TGTGCCACCAGTGATTTTCAGGCGAGTATCTCCTATAATTCACCCCTCCACTTT
TRBV5-4	TRBD1	TRBJ2-7	.	CASNRQGANEQYF	TGTGCCAGCAATCGACAGGGGGCCAACGAGCAGTACTTC
TRBV5-1	TRBD1	TRBJ1-5	.	CASSLDRGDQPQHF	TGCGCCAGCAGCTTGGACAGGGGGGATCAGCCCCAGCATTTT
TRBV6-1	.	TRBJ2-2	.	CASSERTDNTGELFF	TGTGCCAGCAGTGAAAGGACAGATAACACCGGGGAGCTGTTTTTT
TRBV19	.	TRBJ1-1	few	CASSVPTAGGTEAFF	TGTGCCAGTAGTGTTCCGACAGCGGGTGGCACTGAAGCTTTCTTT
TRBV21-1	.	TRBJ2-7	.	CASSNHSVRTYEQYF	TGTGCCAGCAGCAACCACTCTGTGAGGACCTACGAGCAGTACTTC
TRBV2	TRBD1	TRBJ1-5	.	CASSLQGAVQPQHF	TGTGCCAGCAGCCTACAGGGGGCGGTTCAGCCCCAGCATTTT
TRBV27	TRBD1	TRBJ2-7	few	CASSTNRGLGYEQYF	TGTGCCAGCAGCACAAACAGGGGTTTAGGCTACGAGCAGTACTTC
TRBV6-5	TRBD1	TRBJ1-1	.	CASSQGGNTEAFF	TGTGCCAGCAGCCAGGGGGGGAACACTGAAGCTTTCTTT
TRBV14	TRBD1	TRBJ1-1	.	CASSARTGGTEAFF	TGTGCCAGCAGCGCTCGAACAGGGGGCACTGAAGCTTTCTTT
TRBV2	TRBD1	TRBJ2-1	.	CASLTGQNEQFF	TGTGCCAGCCTGACAGGGCAGAATGAGCAGTTCTTC
TRBV10-1	.	TRBJ2-2	once	CASSPDRLGTGELFF	TGCGCCAGCAGTCCTGACAGGCTCGGGACCGGGGAGCTGTTTTTT
TRBV23-1	TRBD1	TRBJ2-1	once	CASSHPTPRQGPQFF	TGCGCCAGCAGTCACCCGACCCCCCGACAGGGTCCGCAGTTCTTC
TRBV7-2	.	TRBJ1-1	.	CASRWSGNTEAFF	TGTGCCAGCAGATGGTCAGGGAACACTGAAGCTTTCTTT
TRBV5-1	TRBD2	TRBJ2-3	.	CASSLLASGAGGLADTQYF	TGCGCCAGCAGCCTGTTGGCGTCGGGAGCGGGGGGGCTGGCAGATACGCAGTATTTT
TRBV19	TRBD1	TRBJ1-2	.	CASSGQATGNYGYTF	TGTGCCAGTAGCGGACAGGCCACGGGTAACTATGGCTACACCTTC
TRBV19	TRBD1	TRBJ2-7	few	CASSPTDRAYEQYF	TGTGCCAGTAGTCCGACGGACAGGGCCTACGAGCAGTACTTC
TRBV5-1	.	TRBJ2-1	.	CASSLEGEGGNEQFF	TGCGCCAGCAGCTTGGAAGGGGAGGGGGGCAATGAGCAGTTCTTC
TRBV29-1	TRBD1	TRBJ1-1	.	CSVPRDRGFSEAFF	TGCAGCGTCCCGCGCGACAGGGGCTTTTCTGAAGCTTTCTTT
TRBV10-3	TRBD1	TRBJ1-3	.	CAISNNPTGGNTIYF	TGTGCCATCAGCAACAACCCGACAGGGGGAAACACCATATATTTT
TRBV5-1	TRBD1	TRBJ1-4	.	CASSLNTGGGEKLFF	TGCGCCAGCAGCCTTAACACAGGGGGCGGCGAAAAACTGTTTTTT
TRBV15	.	TRBJ2-1	few	CATSRGTSGDLGNEQFF	TGTGCCACCAGCAGGGGAACTTCAGGGGATTTGGGGAATGAGCAGTTCTTC
TRBV6-6	.	TRBJ2-5	.	CASSPDKTQYF	TGTGCCAGCAGTCCAGATAAGACCCAGTACTTC
TRBV2	.	TRBJ2-7	.	CASKVGEYEQYF	TGTGCCAGCAAGGTAGGGGAATACGAGCAGTACTTC
TRBV5-4	TRBD1	TRBJ1-2	.	CASSRDRGSYGYTF	TGTGCCAGCAGCCGGGACAGGGGCAGCTATGGCTACACCTTC
TRBV5-1	TRBD2	TRBJ2-2	.	CASSLERGATGELFF	TGCGCCAGCAGCCTAGAGCGGGGGGCCACGGGGGAGCTGTTTTTT
TRBV7-2	.	TRBJ1-4	.	CASQRATNEKLFF	TGTGCCAGCCAGAGGGCAACTAATGAAAAACTGTTTTTT
TRBV19	TRBD1	TRBJ1-4	once	CASSPGTGFSEKLFF	TGTGCCAGTAGTCCCGGGACAGGGTTCAGTGAAAAACTGTTTTTT
TRBV27	.	TRBJ2-2	.	CASSFLGGELFF	TGTGCCAGCAGTTTTCTCGGCGGGGAGCTGTTTTTT
TRBV29-1	.	TRBJ2-5	.	CSVTGKETQYF	TGCAGCGTTACAGGGAAAGAGACCCAGTACTTC
TRBV3-1/TRBV3-2	TRBD1	TRBJ1-2	.	CASSQGQGGYGYTF	TGTGCCAGCAGCCAAGGACAGGGAGGCTATGGCTACACCTTC
TRBV2	.	TRBJ2-7	once	CASSDDTAYEQYF	TGTGCCAGCAGTGACGACACAGCCTACGAGCAGTACTTC
TRBV6-5	TRBD2	TRBJ2-5	.	CASSSGGTSWETQYF	TGTGCCAGCAGTTCGGGGGGGACTAGCTGGGAGACCCAGTACTTC
TRBV7-9	.	TRBJ1-2	few	CASTLDEGKRGYGYTF	TGTGCCAGCACCTTGGATGAGGGAAAAAGGGGGTATGGCTACACCTTC
TRBV12-5	TRBD2	TRBJ2-7	.	CASAAPGTSRAYEQYF	TGTGCTAGTGCCGCTCCCGGGACTAGCCGCGCCTACGAGCAGTACTTC
TRBV19	TRBD1	TRBJ1-1	.	CASSIQGAIGNTEAFF	TGTGCCAGTAGTATTCAGGGGGCTATTGGGAACACTGAAGCTTTCTTT